This TCR beta chain was identified in a study of molecular identifiers for immune sequencing clone quantification. This clonotype was observed a few times. One entry per CDR3 protein results from TCRdb running MiXCR on the PCR reads. Here the sample spans approximately 680,000 distinct CDR3 sequences, over 25% being singletons. The material sequenced was naive CD8+ T cells from blood, with Jurkat cell RNA spiked in. Subset indicated: FACS-sorted CD8+CD4-CCR7+CD45RA+ naive T cells. The sequence came from a human donor in good health. Some libraries in this study had Jurkat cell RNA spiked in.

For the CDR3, the DNA is TGTGCCAGAACCGGGACAGCCGATGGATCCACCTTC. Translated, it gives CARTGTADGSTF. V usage is TRBV2 and J usage is TRBJ1-2, with TRBD1 matching 7 bases. This CDR3 comprises 12 residues. V shed 9 bases, J shed 13 bases, and the junction held 14 bases outside the gene matches. Germline CDR1 is SNHLY and CDR2 is FYNNEI.